What follows are 14 T cell receptor beta chains derived from one specimen sequenced in a study of CD8+CD57+ T cells in acquired aplastic anemia. Investigators profiled TCR beta VDJ and CDR3 from genomic DNA template. TCRdb re-called the reads with MiXCR, one entry per CDR3 protein. The table records just over 400,000 distinct CDR3 sequences, 65% to 75% of them present only once. Sample: sorted CD4+, CD8+, or CD8+CD57+ T cells (not recorded which) from PBMCs. All receptors come from a human donor in good health, serving as a control.

This chain connects TRBV12-3 or TRBV12-4 to TRBJ2-6, with D maybe TRBD2 (5 bases). The CDR3 runs 15 residues. V was trimmed by 7 bases and J by 4 bases, leaving 14 bases between them. CDR3 sequence: CASNPPGFGANVLTF. The CDR3 DNA reads as TGTGCCAGCAACCCACCGGGGTTCGGGGCCAACGTCCTGACTTTC.

CDR3 in amino acids: CASSPDGTGGEQYF. CDR3 nucleotides: TGTGCCAGCAGCCCCGACGGGACAGGGGGCGAGCAGTACTTC. The chain links TRBV9 to TRBJ2-7; 11 positions match TRBD1. CDR1 SGDLS and CDR2 YYNGEE come from the germline V gene. Trimming cost V 4 bases and J 6 bases; bases outside gene matches: 6. The CDR3 consists of 14 residues.

This chain uses TRBV19 with TRBJ2-3; the D call may be TRBD1 or TRBD2 (5 bases each). Trimming shortened V by 9 bases and J by 9 bases, and 28 bases separated the two germline ends. The CDR3 is 16 amino acids. The germline CDR1 and CDR2 sequences are LNHDA and SQIVND (reference sequence). The CDR3 nucleotides are TGTGCCAGCAGCCCTGGACATGCGGGCCTCAGAAACACGCAGTATTTT. This encodes CASSPGHAGLRNTQYF.

For this clonotype: This CDR3 is missing its conserved last phenylalanine or tryptophan, likely due to a read error. This chain joins TRBV7-2 and TRBJ1-1; D gene uncertain. CDR1 and CDR2 from the germline V gene are SGHTA and FQGNSA. Trimming took 5 bases from V and 8 from J, leaving 15 bases between them. The CDR3 covers 13 residues. CDR3 sequence (DNA): TGTGCCAGCAGCGGACCGGGGAACGGGGAAGCTTTCCTT. Translated: CASSGPGNGEAFL.

This clonotype turned up a few times. The chain links TRBV6-5 to TRBJ1-6; D unclear. The length of the CDR3 is 12 residues. V was cut by 2 bases and J by 13 bases, with 9 bases left in between. Germline V gene data show CDR1 as MNHEY and CDR2 as SVGAGI. Written as DNA, the CDR3 is TGTGCCAGCAGTTACCTGGCGGGCCCCCTCCACTTT. This gives the protein CASSYLAGPLHF.

On this clonotype: Its ends do not fully match the called genes, so a read error is possible. This chain links TRBV7-3 with TRBJ1-1; D perhaps matches TRBD1 (5 bases). This CDR3 spans 14 amino acids. From germline, CDR1 is SGHTA and CDR2 FQGTGA. CDR3 sequence: CASSLGVGNTEPFF. The CDR3 nucleotides are TGTGCCAGCAGCTTGGGGGTCGGGAACACTGAACCTTTCTTT.

This chain connects TRBV20-1 to TRBJ2-5; TRBD1 is a possible D gene (6 bases). V lost 5 bases and J 4 bases, leaving 23 bases between the germline ends. Germline-derived CDR1 and CDR2 are DFQATT and SNEGSKA (reference sequence). The CDR3 sequence is 16 residues long. CDR3 DNA sequence: TGCAGTGCTCCGAGGACAGAGGGCGACGCGGGAGAGACCCAGTACTTC. Its translation is CSAPRTEGDAGETQYF.

This clonotype occurred a few times. Since a much larger clone is just one base distant, this may be a read error. Given the absence of the conserved phenylalanine or tryptophan at the CDR3 end, a read error is likely. The J gene is TRBJ1-2, the V gene TRBV10-3; D possibly corresponds to TRBD1 (5 bases). Trimming took 10 bases from V and 3 from J, leaving 12 bases between them. CDR3 length: 12 residues. CDR1 is ENHRY, CDR2 SYGVKD, per germline. The CDR3 DNA sequence: TGTGCCAGCAGCGGGGGGGACTATGGCTACACCTAC. Its protein is CASSGGDYGYTY.

This chain links TRBV7-6 with TRBJ1-2, with D possibly TRBD1 on 6 matching bases. Germline V gene lookup returns CDR1 SGHVS and CDR2 FNYEAQ. V dropped 1 base and J dropped 12 bases, with 18 bases sitting between them. The CDR3 loop spans 14 amino acids. The CDR3 loop is CASSLDPQGSGNTF. The CDR3, as DNA: TGTGCCAGCAGCTTAGATCCCCAGGGGTCAGGAAACACCTTC.

The chain combines TRBV24-1 with TRBJ2-1, with D tentatively TRBD1 (6 bases). This CDR3 region has 12 residues. Germline values: CDR1 KGHDR, CDR2 SFDVKD. Trimming cost V 9 bases and J 4 bases, with 9 bases left between them. In nucleotides, the CDR3 is TGTGCCACCCAACAGGGATACAATGAGCAGTTCTTC. Protein sequence: CATQQGYNEQFF.

This chain uses TRBV10-2 with TRBJ2-7, with 9 bases that match TRBD2. The CDR3 runs to 15 residues. V was pared by 6 bases and J by 0 bases, with 6 bases of the junction left unmatched. In germline, CDR1 is WSHSY, CDR2 SAAADI. The CDR3 protein is CASRGASGASYEQYF. The CDR3 DNA follows: TGCGCCAGCAGGGGAGCTAGCGGGGCCTCCTACGAGCAGTACTTC.

The chain combines TRBV7-6 with TRBJ1-2, with D maybe TRBD1 (5 bases). Trimming pared 5 bases from V and 14 bases from J, leaving 27 bases between. Germline V gives CDR1 SGHVS, CDR2 FNYEAQ. The CDR3 sequence is 15 residues long. The CDR3 loop is CASSQDSGRSHRQTF. The CDR3 region has the DNA TGTGCCAGCAGCCAAGATTCAGGGAGATCTCATCGCCAGACCTTC.

Turning to this clonotype: A read error may explain this, as a much larger clone is one base away. This chain uses TRBV11-1 with TRBJ2-5, with TRBD2 matching 8 bases. CDR1 and CDR2 (germline): SGHAT, FQDESV (reference sequence). With 5 bases clipped from V and 0 bases from J, the junction kept 17 bases outside the gene matches. The CDR3 is 19 amino acids. The CDR3 DNA reads TGTGCCAGCAGCGATAAAGGGACTGGCGGGGGGACATACCAAGAGACCCAGTACTTC. It is translated as CASSDKGTGGGTYQETQYF. The whole variable domain, filled in from reference TRBV11-1 and TRBJ2-5, reads EAEVAQSPRYKITEKSQAVAFWCDPISGHATLYWYRQILGQGPELLVQFQDESVVDDSQLPKDRFSAERLKGVDSTLKIQPAELGDSAMYLCASSDKGTGGGTYQETQYFGPGTRLLVL.

At least ten counts were recorded for this clonotype. The CDR3 bases are TGTGCCAGCAGCTTAGACCTAATGACTAGCGGCTACGAGCAGTACTTC. Its protein is CASSLDLMTSGYEQYF. This chain connects TRBV11-3 to TRBJ2-7, with 9 bases aligning to TRBD2. Trimming at V came to 0 bases and at J to 3 bases, leaving 6 bases not matched to a gene. Germline V CDR1 and CDR2: SGHNT, YENEEA. CDR3 length: 16 residues.